Listed below are T cell receptor beta chains from one sample, sequenced in a study of OX40 agonist ivuxolimab in advanced cancers. Data came from immunoSEQ multiplex PCR; TCRdb stores just in-frame clones and leaves some out. The sample consists of about 120,000 clones, roughly 95% of them appearing once. The sample here was CD4+ or CD8+ T cells sorted from blood, taken in a trial of the OX40 agonist ivuxolimab. Receptors originate from an adult with an advanced solid tumor such as melanoma, head and neck, liver or kidney cancer. Both conserved end residues are part of each CDR3. The order of the fields is J gene, V gene, clone size, D gene, CDR3 protein, CDR3 DNA. A D gene is named only where the DNA matches it firmly. A clone size is listed for some rows: how often the clone was seen (once, few, many), or a class if it is expanded.

J: TRBJ1-2
V: TRBV6-5
size: -
D: TRBD1
CDR3: CASSRGTGQGYTF
DNA: TGTGCCAGCAGTCGGGGGACAGGCCAGGGCTACACCTTC

J: TRBJ2-7
V: TRBV19
size: -
D: -
CDR3: CASSMNRNYEQYF
DNA: TGTGCCAGTAGTATGAACAGAAATTACGAGCAGTACTTC

J: TRBJ2-7
V: TRBV28
size: -
D: -
CDR3: CASRANYEQYF
DNA: TGTGCCAGCAGGGCAAACTACGAGCAGTACTTC

J: TRBJ2-2
V: TRBV27
size: -
D: TRBD2
CDR3: CASSYLAGGLVGELFF
DNA: TGTGCCAGCAGTTACCTAGCGGGGGGGCTGGTCGGGGAGCTGTTTTTT

J: TRBJ2-3
V: TRBV7-3
size: -
D: TRBD2
CDR3: CASSLGSGGNTDTQYF
DNA: TGTGCCAGCAGCTTAGGGAGCGGGGGAAACACAGATACGCAGTATTTT

J: TRBJ2-5
V: TRBV23-1
size: -
D: -
CDR3: CADDGSQETQYF
DNA: TGCGCCGACGACGGGAGCCAAGAGACCCAGTACTTC

J: TRBJ2-1
V: TRBV5-1
size: -
D: TRBD1
CDR3: CASSTGTAYNEQFF
DNA: TGCGCCAGCAGCACCGGGACAGCTTACAATGAGCAGTTCTTC

J: TRBJ2-3
V: TRBV10-1
size: -
D: TRBD2
CDR3: CASSPLSGADTQYF
DNA: TGCGCCAGCAGTCCACTTAGCGGGGCAGATACGCAGTATTTT

J: TRBJ1-2
V: TRBV7-9
size: -
D: -
CDR3: CASSLATGYGYTF
DNA: TGTGCCAGCAGCTTAGCTACAGGCTATGGCTACACCTTC

J: TRBJ1-2
V: TRBV7-9
size: -
D: -
CDR3: CASSLGDTYGYTF
DNA: TGTGCCAGCAGCTTAGGAGATACCTATGGCTACACCTTC

J: TRBJ1-4
V: TRBV30
size: -
D: -
CDR3: CAWSTLRPSVNEKLFF
DNA: TGTGCCTGGAGTACCCTTCGTCCCTCAGTTAATGAAAAACTGTTTTTT

J: TRBJ2-5
V: TRBV5-1
size: -
D: TRBD2
CDR3: CASSLGPGGGQETQYF
DNA: TGCGCCAGCAGCTTGGGACCTGGGGGAGGGCAAGAGACCCAGTACTTC

J: TRBJ2-5
V: TRBV5-4
size: -
D: TRBD2
CDR3: CASSSGGTRSQETQYF
DNA: TGTGCCAGCAGCTCGGGGGGGACTAGATCCCAAGAGACCCAGTACTTC

J: TRBJ1-4
V: TRBV18
size: -
D: -
CDR3: CASSRASNEKLFF
DNA: TGTGCCAGCTCCCGGGCCAGTAATGAAAAACTGTTTTTT

J: TRBJ1-4
V: TRBV9
size: -
D: -
CDR3: CASSVEGRRATNEKLFF
DNA: TGTGCCAGCAGCGTAGAGGGCAGGCGGGCAACTAATGAAAAACTGTTTTTT

J: TRBJ2-7
V: TRBV18
size: -
D: -
CDR3: CASSPQGVGEQYF
DNA: TGTGCCAGCTCACCACAAGGGGTAGGCGAGCAGTACTTC

J: TRBJ1-1
V: TRBV28
size: once
D: -
CDR3: CASKDIDTEAFF
DNA: TGTGCCAGCAAGGATATAGACACTGAAGCTTTCTTT

J: TRBJ2-3
V: TRBV6-6
size: -
D: TRBD2
CDR3: CASSYGASGSLTQYF
DNA: TGTGCCAGCAGTTATGGGGCTAGCGGGAGTTTGACGCAGTATTTT

J: TRBJ1-1
V: TRBV28
size: -
D: -
CDR3: CASSLVDSTEAFF
DNA: TGTGCCAGCAGTTTAGTGGATTCAACCGAAGCTTTCTTT

J: TRBJ1-2
V: TRBV6-5
size: once
D: -
CDR3: CASRSSGTASRGYTF
DNA: TGTGCCAGCCGAAGCTCCGGGACTGCAAGTCGTGGCTACACCTTC

J: TRBJ2-3
V: TRBV7-9
size: -
D: TRBD2
CDR3: CASSPTRTSVSTDTQYF
DNA: TGTGCCAGCAGCCCCACTAGGACTAGCGTCAGCACAGATACGCAGTATTTT

J: TRBJ2-7
V: TRBV28
size: -
D: TRBD1
CDR3: CASSRPGQISYEQYF
DNA: TGTGCCAGCAGTCGACCGGGACAGATTTCCTACGAGCAGTACTTC

J: TRBJ2-3
V: TRBV19
size: -
D: -
CDR3: CASSIASSPTKTQYF
DNA: TGTGCCAGTAGTATAGCTAGCTCCCCAACGAAGACGCAGTATTTT

J: TRBJ2-7
V: TRBV5-1
size: -
D: TRBD1
CDR3: CASSLGSGQGAYEQYF
DNA: TGCGCCAGCAGCTTGGGGTCGGGACAGGGGGCCTACGAGCAGTACTTC

J: TRBJ1-2
V: TRBV6-1
size: -
D: -
CDR3: CASSEPPRYGYTF
DNA: TGTGCCAGCAGTGAACCCCCTCGCTATGGCTACACCTTC

J: TRBJ2-1
V: TRBV5-4
size: -
D: TRBD2
CDR3: CASSLRSGRYNEQFF
DNA: TGTGCCAGCAGCTTGCGTAGCGGGCGGTACAATGAGCAGTTCTTC

J: TRBJ2-7
V: TRBV6-5
size: -
D: -
CDR3: CASSYGGNGVYEQYF
DNA: TGTGCCAGCAGTTATGGAGGGAACGGGGTTTACGAGCAGTACTTC

J: TRBJ1-1
V: TRBV9
size: -
D: -
CDR3: CASSGAGNTEAFF
DNA: TGTGCCAGCAGCGGTGCAGGGAACACTGAAGCTTTCTTT

J: TRBJ1-1
V: TRBV7-6
size: -
D: TRBD1
CDR3: CASSQSGQGIRAFF
DNA: TGTGCCAGCAGCCAATCCGGACAGGGCATCAGAGCTTTCTTT

J: TRBJ1-5
V: TRBV6-6
size: -
D: -
CDR3: CASSSDHQPQHF
DNA: TGTGCCAGCAGTTCTGATCATCAGCCCCAGCATTTT

J: TRBJ1-2
V: TRBV28
size: -
D: TRBD1
CDR3: CASSSTGAIIYGYTF
DNA: TGTGCCAGCAGTTCCACAGGGGCCATCATCTATGGCTACACCTTC

J: TRBJ1-1
V: TRBV28
size: -
D: -
CDR3: CASRSWGYGMNTEAFF
DNA: TGTGCCAGCAGAAGTTGGGGGTACGGGATGAACACTGAAGCTTTCTTT

J: TRBJ1-4
V: TRBV7-9
size: once
D: TRBD1
CDR3: CASSRDRGNEKLFF
DNA: TGTGCCAGCAGCCGGGACAGAGGAAATGAAAAACTGTTTTTT

J: TRBJ1-1
V: TRBV28
size: -
D: -
CDR3: CASSDRTLMNTEAFF
DNA: TGTGCCAGCAGTGATCGGACATTGATGAACACTGAAGCTTTCTTT

J: TRBJ1-4
V: TRBV7-9
size: -
D: TRBD1
CDR3: CAIRQGANEKLFF
DNA: TGTGCCATCAGACAGGGGGCAAATGAAAAACTGTTTTTT

J: TRBJ1-5
V: TRBV27
size: few
D: -
CDR3: CASSLSANPSQPQHF
DNA: TGTGCCAGCAGTTTATCCGCGAATCCCAGTCAGCCCCAGCATTTT

J: TRBJ1-1
V: TRBV5-1
size: -
D: -
CDR3: CASRQSVSTEAFF
DNA: TGCGCCAGCAGACAGAGCGTGAGCACTGAAGCTTTCTTT

J: TRBJ1-2
V: TRBV19
size: -
D: -
CDR3: CASSLRDGYTF
DNA: TGTGCCAGTTCGTTGCGGGATGGCTACACCTTC

J: TRBJ2-7
V: TRBV27
size: -
D: TRBD1
CDR3: CASSLHPGQGSEQYF
DNA: TGTGCCAGCAGTCTTCACCCGGGACAGGGGAGCGAGCAGTACTTC

J: TRBJ1-6
V: TRBV5-6
size: -
D: -
CDR3: CASSRVFNSPLHF
DNA: TGTGCCAGCAGCAGGGTGTTTAATTCACCCCTCCACTTT

J: TRBJ1-5
V: TRBV7-2
size: -
D: -
CDR3: CASSLAGTQYQPQHF
DNA: TGTGCCAGCAGCTTAGCGGGGACGCAATATCAGCCCCAGCATTTT

J: TRBJ2-1
V: TRBV7-2
size: -
D: -
CDR3: CASSTQQGNEQFF
DNA: TGTGCCAGCAGCACCCAACAGGGAAATGAGCAGTTCTTC

J: TRBJ1-1
V: TRBV6-6
size: -
D: -
CDR3: CASTPNRQNTEAFF
DNA: TGTGCCAGCACCCCAAACCGACAGAACACTGAAGCTTTCTTT